One sample yielded the 6 T cell receptor beta chains listed below, sequenced in a study of T cell responses to AZD1222 COVID-19 vaccine. Assay: immunoSEQ multiplex PCR; the TCRdb copy retains only in-frame clones and omits some. The sample shows fewer than 200,000 clones, around 92% of them seen only once. Sequencing was performed on peripheral blood, taken on day 0 of AZD1222 vaccination. The receptor source for this set is an adult in good health.

This clone was recorded only once. The chain couples TRBV2 to TRBJ2-2, with D perhaps being TRBD1 or TRBD2 (6 bases each). The CDR3 runs to 14 residues. CDR1 SNHLY and CDR2 FYNNEI come from the germline V gene. Trimming took 3 bases from V and 6 from J, leaving 11 bases between them. The CDR3 sequence is CASSERGASGELFF. As DNA, the CDR3 is TGTGCCAGCAGTGAGAGGGGGGCTTCCGGGGAGCTGTTTTTT.

This rearrangement joins TRBV18 to TRBJ2-6, with D unclear. The length of the CDR3 is 14 residues. Deletions cut 3 bases from V and 0 bases from J, with 3 bases between. Germline CDR1 KGHSH, CDR2 LQKENI. CDR3 amino acids: CASSPDSGANVLTF. In DNA form, the CDR3 reads TGTGCCAGCTCACCGGACTCTGGGGCCAACGTCCTGACTTTC.

The chain recombines TRBV18 with TRBJ1-1; D call uncertain. CDR1 and CDR2 (germline): KGHSH, LQKENI. The CDR3 is 13 residues long. V was trimmed by 2 bases and J by 2 bases, leaving 6 bases between them. The DNA for the CDR3 is TGTGCCAGCTCACCATCTATTAACACTGAAGCTTTCTTT. Translation gives CASSPSINTEAFF.

The chain uses TRBV11-2 and TRBJ1-2; D remains unclear. CDR1 and CDR2 (germline): SGHAT, FQNNGV. CDR3 length: 12 amino acids. The germline V and J ends were trimmed by 4 bases and 5 bases, with 8 bases remaining between them. In DNA form, the CDR3 reads TGTGCCAGCAGCTCGAACCCTTATGGCTACACCTTC. Its protein product is CASSSNPYGYTF.

The J gene is TRBJ1-1, the V gene TRBV2; perhaps TRBD1 as D (6 bases). The germline V gene encodes CDR1 SNHLY and CDR2 FYNNEI. Trimming removed 7 bases at V and 0 bases at J, with 9 bases between. The CDR3 runs 13 residues. The CDR3 spells CASKGEMNTEAFF. The CDR3 bases are TGTGCCAGCAAGGGGGAGATGAACACTGAAGCTTTCTTT.

This chain uses TRBV6-1 with TRBJ1-2, with D possibly TRBD1 on 5 matching bases. V shed 11 bases and J shed 4 bases, with 14 bases lying between them. Per germline, CDR1 MNHNS and CDR2 SASEGT. This CDR3 spans 12 amino acids. The CDR3 reads CAGLTVGYGYTF. DNA for the CDR3: TGTGCCGGCCTGACAGTGGGCTATGGCTACACCTTC.